This TCR beta chain was documented in a study of identical twins. Study-wide findings and caveats: Insertions were reduced in abundant cord blood beta clonotypes but not in memory repertoires. Some out-of-frame alpha sequences were shared by twins, and these showed excess low generation probability.

Trimming stripped 7 bases from V and 8 bases from J, with 17 bases between. This CDR3 has 13 residues. No donor was unhealthy or non-Caucasian. TCRdb processed the 5' RACE reads anew with MiXCR; each CDR3 protein has one entry. The repertoire holds some 600,000 distinct CDR3 sequences, roughly 7.1% seen once, with around 1.6% in the top ten. This clonotype has at least ten counts. Antigen unknown. This sample was shared with a second study, whose subject was yellow fever vaccine responses in identical twins.

Specimen: PBMCs. This chain uses TRBV12-3 or TRBV12-4 with TRBJ1-2; the D is unclear. The receptor comes from a woman aged 18-29 years in good health. The CDR3 bases are TGTGCCAGCAATCTCCAAGGCGGGTACGGCTACACCTTC. Amino acids: CASNLQGGYGYTF.